The source of this TCR beta chain is a study of tumor-infiltrating lymphocytes in primary liver carcinoma. The input was approximately 500 ng total RNA; TCR beta cDNA was made from it with a constant-region primer. Generation of the TCR beta libraries relied on three nested multiplex PCR rounds using slightly modified ARM-PCR. TRBV1-TRBV30 forward primers paired with a C-beta reverse primer drove the first two PCR rounds, roughly 9 cycles each. TCRdb reprocessed the multiplex PCR reads via MiXCR and lists one record per CDR3 protein. Of 100,000 to 150,000 distinct CDR3 sequences detected, around 64% appear once; the ten largest clones hold 7.5% to 9%. Note on this clonotype: The germline gene is not matched at one end of the junction; a read error may be the cause.

The CDR3 has 15 residues. Germline V gives CDR1 SGHAT, CDR2 FQNNGV. Co-extraction of RNA and DNA was performed on roughly 20-33 mg of unsorted bulk tissue. The origin of this receptor is a woman aged 60-75 years with primary liver carcinoma and hepatitis B virus infection. V and J are TRBV11-2 and TRBJ1-6, with D tentatively TRBD1 (5 bases). The sample taken for sequencing was liver tumor tissue from sampling region 3. Subset defined: tumor region T3, left-lateral pole. The CDR3 bases are TGTGCCAGCACCTTAGAAACAGGAGGCAATTCACCCCCCCTCTTT. Protein sequence: CASTLETGGNSPPLF.